This T cell receptor beta chain was identified in a study of cytomegalovirus exposure and HLA in healthy donors. 60 Vbeta and 13 Jbeta primers were used in PCR. TCRdb's table, derived via immunoSEQ multiplex PCR, lists solely in-frame clones and lacks some. The sample comprises approximately 88,000 clones, 60% to 80% of which are singletons, and roughly 3.2% rests with the top ten. This clone was seen only a few times. The sample was PBMCs. The origin of this receptor is a man in his sixties in good health and CMV-seronegative.

CDR3 DNA: TGTGCCAGCATACTAGCGGCTAGCTCCTACAATGAGCAGTTCTTC. Amino acid sequence: CASILAASSYNEQFF. The chain is built from TRBV2 and TRBJ2-1; 8 bases map to TRBD2. Germline CDR1 is SNHLY and CDR2 is FYNNEI. Trimming took 7 bases from V and 0 from J; bases not matched to a gene: 5. The CDR3 sequence is 15 residues long.